This TCR beta chain is from a study of T cell repertoires in cytomegalovirus infection. Study overall: Public TCR beta signatures were indicative of both CMV infection and a matching HLA type. General study results and limits: CMV-specific TCR beta clonotypes restricted by HLA-C dominated the ex vivo response. The cumulative frequency of public TCR beta families identified carriers of CMV plus the relevant HLA.

TCRdb re-analysed the reads in MiXCR, keeping a single row per CDR3 protein. The sample comprises a few hundred thousand distinct CDR3 sequences, approximately 15% of which are singletons, and roughly 50% rests with the top ten. This clonotype was observed many times. Its target is not known. Germline CDR1 SGHVS, CDR2 FQNEAQ. This CDR3 has 15 amino acids. The V gene end was trimmed by 3 bases and the J gene end by 6 bases; junction bases not matched to a gene: 10. This TCR derives from a human donor in good health (CMV status not recorded). Some clones in this sample may be carry-over from other donors' samples. The chain recombines TRBV7-8 with TRBJ1-1; TRBD1 matches at 7 bases. Input material: CD8+ T cells from PBMCs. Here the CDR3 reads CASSLGFQGDAEAFF. The CDR3 coding sequence is TGTGCCAGCAGCTTGGGGTTTCAGGGGGACGCTGAAGCTTTCTTT.